The rows below give T cell receptor beta chains drawn from one sample of a study of human T cells and chemical hapten exposure. TCRdb re-derived calls from the RACE reads in MiXCR, one entry per CDR3 protein. The table lists 180,000 or so distinct CDR3 sequences, around 13% of them singletons. This specimen consisted of whole blood, obtained in connection with sensitization to the hapten diphenylcyclopropenone (DPC). The receptor set was obtained from a woman aged 25 to 45 with alopecia areata. Some clones in this sample may be carry-over from other donors' samples. Each CDR3 is given without its conserved first and last residue. Each record gives: CDR3 protein, V gene, CDR3 length.

CDR3aa: ATSPDRGFDQPQH; v_gene: TRBV15; len: 13
CDR3aa: ASSLGLLAFSPSVDEQF; v_gene: TRBV7-8; len: 17
CDR3aa: ASSQEGGDGNTIY; v_gene: TRBV4-3; len: 13
CDR3aa: ASSQARTGNGYT; v_gene: TRBV14; len: 12
CDR3aa: ASSPPSLAKNIQY; v_gene: TRBV18; len: 13
CDR3aa: ASSQDKMPIYNEQF; v_gene: TRBV4-3; len: 14
CDR3aa: ASSRLAGGPGEQF; v_gene: TRBV7-3; len: 13
CDR3aa: ASSLVAGTQETQY; v_gene: TRBV5-1; len: 13
CDR3aa: ASSLGDNQPQH; v_gene: TRBV5-1; len: 11
CDR3aa: ATSREVATNEKLF; v_gene: TRBV15; len: 13
CDR3aa: ASSLGLTVNTEAF; v_gene: TRBV5-5; len: 13
CDR3aa: SVAGGPIDEQF; v_gene: TRBV29-1; len: 11
CDR3aa: ASSLYTGELF; v_gene: TRBV28; len: 10
CDR3aa: ASSRQVGNTIY; v_gene: TRBV21-1; len: 11
CDR3aa: ASSDSSRYEQY; v_gene: TRBV10-2; len: 11
CDR3aa: SVGGLGELF; v_gene: TRBV29-1; len: 9
CDR3aa: ASSRPVRNTEAF; v_gene: TRBV25-1; len: 12
CDR3aa: ASSLRTSRHADTQY; v_gene: TRBV7-2; len: 14
CDR3aa: ASSPIAQETQY; v_gene: TRBV7-2; len: 11
CDR3aa: ASSLTNRQLYNEQF; v_gene: TRBV7-8; len: 14
CDR3aa: ASSEAGQFYGYT; v_gene: TRBV6-1; len: 12
CDR3aa: ASSLAQGNSPLH; v_gene: TRBV7-2; len: 12
CDR3aa: ASSLGIQGYEQY; v_gene: TRBV12-3/TRBV12-4; len: 12
CDR3aa: ASSEPGQGYEQY; v_gene: TRBV6-4; len: 12
CDR3aa: ASGVSYGYT; v_gene: TRBV28; len: 9
CDR3aa: AIRQSYGYT; v_gene: TRBV10-3; len: 9
CDR3aa: ASSSGHPNEKLF; v_gene: TRBV4-1; len: 12
CDR3aa: ASQDPRGDYGYT; v_gene: TRBV6-2/TRBV6-3; len: 12